These 11 T cell receptor beta chains share one sample of origin, sequenced in a study of blood T cell repertoires in COVID-19. Sequencing was performed with immunoSEQ multiplex PCR; in TCRdb, only in-frame clones are kept and a portion is missing. The table records nearly 350,000 clones, under 95% of them present only once. The sequenced sample consisted of peripheral blood. These receptors all stem from a woman aged 18 to 35 who had recovered from COVID-19.

The V call is TRBV28, the J call TRBJ2-7, with D possibly being TRBD1 (6 bases). The germline V and J ends were trimmed by 4 bases and 3 bases, with 13 bases remaining between them. This CDR3 has 14 residues. Germline CDR1 MDHEN, CDR2 SYDVKM. For the CDR3, the DNA is TGTGCCAGCAGTTCCGGGACAATGTACTACGAGCAGTACGTC. This translates into CASSSGTMYYEQYV.

This chain uses TRBV9 with TRBJ2-3, with 7 positions matching TRBD2. The CDR3 runs 15 residues. The V segment lost 4 bases and the J segment 0 bases; nucleotides outside the gene matches: 5. The germline gives CDR1 SGDLS, CDR2 YYNGEE. The CDR3 loop reads CASSRSGLSTDTQYF. The CDR3 DNA follows: TGTGCCAGCAGCCGCTCGGGACTAAGCACAGATACGCAGTATTTT. The entire variable domain, with the rest obtained from reference TRBV9 and TRBJ2-3, is as follows: DSGVTQTPKHLITATGQRVTLRCSPRSGDLSVYWYQQSLDQGLQFLIQYYNGEERAKGNILERFSAQQFPDLHSELNLSSLELGDSALYFCASSRSGLSTDTQYFGPGTRLTVL.

This chain links TRBV21-1 with TRBJ2-2; no check of the table's D call, TRBD1, against the DNA was made. TRBV21-1 is listed as a pseudogene. The CDR3 is 18 amino acids. This CDR3 reads CASSSKGATGENTGELFF. The CDR3 DNA is TGTGCCAGCAGCTCAAAGGGGGCGACAGGAGAGAACACCGGGGAGCTGTTTTTT.

The chain is built from TRBV4-3 and TRBJ1-2; 9 bases are shared with TRBD1. CDR3 length equals 16 residues. The J segment lost 2 bases and the V segment lost 2 bases, leaving 6 bases of the junction unmatched. Germline lookup yields CDR1 LGHNA and CDR2 YSLEER. DNA for the CDR3: TGCGCCAGCAGCCAACCGGGACAGGGAGGGAACTATGGCTACACCTTC. It translates to CASSQPGQGGNYGYTF.

The chain combines TRBV19 with TRBJ2-1; possible D gene TRBD1, 6 bases. Trimming left V 2 bases short and J 3 bases short, with 8 bases between. CDR3 length: 14 residues. CDR1 LNHDA and CDR2 SQIVND come from the germline V gene (reference sequence). The CDR3 here is CASSIRQVYNEQFF. The CDR3 bases are TGTGCCAGTAGTATAAGACAGGTCTACAATGAGCAGTTCTTC. The full variable domain, its missing parts supplied by reference TRBV19 and TRBJ2-1, is DGGITQSPKYLFRKEGQNVTLSCEQNLNHDAMYWYRQDPGQGLRLIYYSQIVNDFQKGDIAEGYSVSREKKESFPLTVTSAQKNPTAFYLCASSIRQVYNEQFFGPGTRLTVL.

The chain joins TRBV10-3 to TRBJ2-3; 9 bases line up with TRBD2. V shed 6 bases and J 6 bases; nucleotides not matched to a gene: 7. The CDR3 spans 14 residues. The germline CDR1 and CDR2 sequences are ENHRY and SYGVKD. The CDR3 here is CAIRTSGLSDTQYF. The CDR3 nucleotides are TGTGCCATCAGGACTAGCGGACTTTCTGATACGCAGTATTTT.

The V and J genes are TRBV9 and TRBJ2-1; 8 positions agree with TRBD2. Per the germline V gene, CDR1 is SGDLS and CDR2 is YYNGEE. The length of the CDR3 is 14 residues. J gave up 8 bases and V 1 base, and 5 bases lay outside the gene matches. This CDR3 is CASSVSGLADEQFF. In DNA, the CDR3 is TGTGCCAGCAGCGTATCTGGACTAGCCGATGAGCAGTTCTTC.

The chain carries TRBV9 and TRBJ2-3; D perhaps matches TRBD2 (5 bases). There are 17 residues in the CDR3. The germline V and J ends were trimmed by 3 bases and 0 bases, with 17 bases remaining between them. From germline, CDR1 is SGDLS and CDR2 YYNGEE. The DNA for the CDR3 is TGTGCCAGCAGCGATCGGGGAGCATTCTGGAGCACAGATACGCAGTATTTT. Its protein product is CASSDRGAFWSTDTQYF.

This chain joins TRBV19 and TRBJ1-1; the D gene is possibly TRBD1 (6 bases). This CDR3 region has 14 residues. CDR1 and CDR2 from the germline V gene are LNHDA and SQIVND (reference sequence). V shed 3 bases and J shed 0 bases, with 8 bases lying between them. The DNA for the CDR3 is TGTGCCAGTAGTATTACAGGGATGAACACTGAAGCTTTCTTT. Translated: CASSITGMNTEAFF.

J is TRBJ1-4 and V is TRBV10-2; tentative D call: TRBD1 (5 bases). The germline gives CDR1 WSHSY, CDR2 SAAADI. This CDR3 spans 15 amino acids. V was clipped by 0 bases and J by 8 bases, with 13 bases between them. The CDR3 protein is CASSESGLTDEKLFF. Here the CDR3 DNA reads TGCGCCAGCAGTGAGTCTGGGCTGACAGACGAAAAACTGTTTTTT.

V and J are TRBV2 and TRBJ2-1, with 11 bases matching TRBD2. This CDR3 region has 15 residues. The V and J ends lost 6 bases and 2 bases, in that order; junction bases with no gene match: 3. CDR1 is SNHLY, CDR2 FYNNEI, per germline. In nucleotides, the CDR3 is TGTGCCAGCAGAGAGACTAGCGGGACCTACAATGAGCAGTTCTTC. It is translated as CASRETSGTYNEQFF.